The next 23 T cell receptor beta chains were all read from a single sample in a study of T cells in Graves' hyperthyroidism and ophthalmopathy. Amplification of TCR beta CDR3 regions used RNA as the template. TCR CDR3 underwent first-round RT-PCR with the HTBI primer set. TCRdb analysed the multiplex PCR reads with MiXCR anew, one entry per CDR3 protein. The sample contains 350,000 to 450,000 distinct CDR3 sequences, approximately 15% of which appear only once. Sequencing was done on a sample of blood. The source is a woman aged 55 to 70 with Graves' hyperthyroidism.

The gene calls are TRBV19 and TRBJ2-3, with 12 bases that match TRBD1. The CDR3 covers 19 residues. CDR1 and CDR2 (germline): LNHDA, SQIVND (reference sequence). V dropped 1 base and J dropped 4; count of bases not matched to a gene: 12. CDR3 region: CASSIGRDRGPRRADTQYF. The CDR3 DNA sequence: TGTGCCAGTAGTATAGGGCGGGACAGGGGGCCACGAAGAGCAGATACGCAGTATTTT.

This clonotype was detected ten times or more. This chain uses TRBV12-3 or TRBV12-4 with TRBJ2-7; 8 nucleotides match TRBD2. The CDR3 is 15 amino acids. V lost 6 bases and J lost 2; bases outside the gene matches: 9. CDR3 DNA: TGTGCCAGCAGCCCCGGGAGGGAGGTGCCCTACGAGCAGTACTTC. Translating gives CASSPGREVPYEQYF.

In its sample, this clonotype was seen many times. V is TRBV3-1 and J is TRBJ2-3, with 10 bases matching TRBD2. The germline V gene encodes CDR1 LGHDT and CDR2 YNNKEL (reference sequence). The CDR3 is made up of 19 amino acids. V lost 0 bases and J lost 5; bases outside the gene matches: 14. CDR3 sequence reads: CASSQDRTGTSVRIDTQYF. Here the CDR3 DNA reads TGTGCCAGCAGCCAAGATAGAACCGGGACTAGCGTTCGAATAGATACGCAGTATTTT.

V gene TRBV6-4 combines with J gene TRBJ2-7; weak D call: TRBD1 (6 bases). This CDR3 has 15 residues. Between the trimmed V and J ends, which lost 7 bases and 5 bases, there was a span of 21 bases. CDR1 is MRHNA and CDR2 is SNTAGT in the germline V gene. CDR3 region: CASTAGAHRVHEQYF. Written as DNA, the CDR3 is TGTGCCAGCACCGCCGGGGCGCACAGGGTCCACGAGCAGTACTTC.

Only a few counts were recorded for this clonotype. V usage is TRBV12-3 or TRBV12-4 and J usage is TRBJ2-5; 8 bases are shared with TRBD2. Germline trimming cut 7 bases from V and 0 bases from J; bases unmatched to any gene: 7. This CDR3 contains 15 residues. CDR3 amino acids: CASTIIAGYQETQYF. The CDR3 coding sequence is TGTGCCAGCACCATTATAGCGGGGTACCAAGAGACCCAGTACTTC.

V and J are TRBV29-1 and TRBJ2-1, with 7 bases aligning to TRBD1. V shed 5 bases and J 9 bases; nucleotides not matched to a gene: 7. This CDR3 region has 12 residues. Germline-derived CDR1 and CDR2 are SQVTM and ANQGSEA. The CDR3 DNA sequence: TGCAGCGTTAGCCAGACAGGGTTTGAGCAGTTCTTC. It codes for CSVSQTGFEQFF.

This clonotype has at least ten counts. The J gene is TRBJ2-3, the V gene TRBV7-9; D is perhaps TRBD1 or TRBD2 (6 bases each). Trimming stripped 0 bases from V and 5 bases from J, with 15 bases between. This CDR3 comprises 16 residues. Per germline, CDR1 SEHNR and CDR2 FQNEAQ (reference sequence). The CDR3 DNA follows: TGTGCCAGCAGCTTAGCAGATAGACTAGGGGGAGATACGCAGTATTTT. This sequence encodes CASSLADRLGGDTQYF.

In DNA form, the CDR3 reads TGTGCCAGCAGCCAAGATAGGGGAGGGACCACCGGGGAGCTGTTTTTT. Translation gives CASSQDRGGTTGELFF. The rearrangement joins TRBV4-2 to TRBJ2-2, with TRBD2 identical over 7 bases. The junction had 5 bases not matched to a gene; V was cut back by 0 bases and J by 4 bases. Germline CDR1 is LGHNA and CDR2 is YNFKEQ. CDR3 length equals 16 residues.

This clonotype has ten or more counts. The genes are TRBV29-1 and TRBJ2-5; D is unclear. Germline V CDR1 and CDR2: SQVTM, ANQGSEA. The CDR3 length is 13 residues. V gave up 5 bases and J gave up 0 bases, with 10 bases separating them. In nucleotides, the CDR3 is TGCAGCGTTCGAACGGAGTACCAAGAGACCCAGTACTTC. Encoded protein: CSVRTEYQETQYF.

This clonotype was detected many times. The rearrangement uses TRBV7-2 and TRBJ2-1; 11 nucleotides align to TRBD2. Germline V gene data show CDR1 as SGHTA and CDR2 as FQGNSA. CDR3 length: 18 residues. Trimming took 3 bases from V and 3 from J; bases not matched to a gene: 10. The CDR3 protein is CASSFRPLLAGVYNEQFF. DNA for the CDR3: TGTGCCAGCAGCTTTAGACCCCTACTAGCGGGAGTCTACAATGAGCAGTTCTTC.

Many counts were recorded for this clonotype. The chain uses TRBV12-3 or TRBV12-4 and TRBJ2-2; D is uncertain. V was pared by 4 bases and J by 5 bases, with 8 bases between. CDR3 length: 13 residues. The CDR3 bases are TGTGCCAGCAGTTCCGAGTTGACCGGGGAGCTGTTTTTT. It codes for CASSSELTGELFF.

The DNA for the CDR3 is TGTGCCACCGTGGACCTTAATAATTCACCCCTCCACTTT. This gives the protein CATVDLNNSPLHF. The chain joins TRBV10-3 to TRBJ1-6, with D unresolved. Germline loops: CDR1 ENHRY, CDR2 SYGVKD. The germline V and J ends were trimmed by 10 bases and 5 bases, with 12 bases remaining between them. The CDR3 has 13 residues.

Note on this clonotype: At one end, the junction sequence differs from germline, possibly due to a read error. V and J are TRBV6-4 and TRBJ1-3, with D tentatively TRBD1 (5 bases). The CDR3 sequence is 14 residues long. In germline, CDR1 is MRHNA, CDR2 SNTAGT. The CDR3 is CTSRPQVAGNTIYF. Written as DNA, the CDR3 is TGTACCAGCAGACCACAGGTTGCTGGAAACACCATATATTTT.

The rearrangement joins TRBV7-8 to TRBJ1-3, with no clear D. The CDR3 has 15 amino acids. CDR1 is SGHVS, CDR2 FQNEAQ, per germline. V was cut by 5 bases and J by 1 base, with 12 bases left in between. The CDR3 spells CASSPLGRSGNTIYF. The CDR3 DNA reads as TGTGCCAGCAGCCCGCTCGGCAGATCTGGAAACACCATATATTTT.

This clonotype was found many times. The chain joins TRBV28 to TRBJ1-2; a possible D gene is TRBD1 (5 bases). Germline CDR1 is MDHEN and CDR2 is SYDVKM. This CDR3 spans 18 amino acids. The V gene lost 3 bases and the J gene lost 0 bases, with 20 bases spanning the gap. CDR3 sequence: CASSFGTSFGVANYGYTF. DNA for the CDR3: TGTGCCAGCAGTTTCGGGACGTCGTTCGGGGTAGCTAACTATGGCTACACCTTC.

This sequence joins TRBV20-1 and TRBJ2-2; either TRBD1 or TRBD2 may supply D (5 bases each). The CDR3 runs 15 residues. Trimming took 5 bases from V and 2 from J, leaving 15 bases between them. From germline, CDR1 is DFQATT and CDR2 SNEGSKA (reference sequence). The CDR3 DNA reads TGCAGTGCTTGGCGGGCCGGGGCCAACACCGGGGAGCTGTTTTTT. This sequence encodes CSAWRAGANTGELFF.

The rearrangement joins TRBV7-9 to TRBJ2-7; perhaps TRBD1 as D (6 bases). The germline CDR1 and CDR2 sequences are SEHNR and FQNEAQ (reference sequence). The CDR3 loop spans 17 amino acids. The germline V and J ends were trimmed by 4 bases and 5 bases, with 24 bases remaining between them. The CDR3 sequence is CASSSSRPGHHSHEQYF. The CDR3 DNA follows: TGTGCCAGCAGCTCATCTAGGCCGGGACACCATAGCCACGAGCAGTACTTC.

Concerning this clonotype: Since a much larger clone is just one base distant, this may be a read error. The rearrangement uses TRBV20-1 and TRBJ2-7; 11 positions agree with TRBD2. V gave up 5 bases and J gave up 3 bases; unmatched junction bases: 12. The length of the CDR3 is 16 residues. CDR1 and CDR2 (germline): DFQATT, SNEGSKA (reference sequence). The CDR3 protein is CSASGLAETSFYEQYF. The CDR3, as DNA: TGCAGTGCTTCGGGACTAGCGGAGACCAGTTTCTACGAGCAGTACTTC.

This clonotype was seen many times. V is TRBV11-2 and J is TRBJ1-5; 9 bases are a match to TRBD1. This CDR3 has 17 amino acids. Trimming took 3 bases from V and 3 from J; bases not matched to a gene: 9. Germline CDR1 and CDR2: SGHAT and FQNNGV. The CDR3 loop reads CASSLGQGIFDNQPQHF. CDR3 coding DNA: TGTGCCAGCAGCTTGGGACAGGGAATTTTCGACAATCAGCCCCAGCATTTT. Together with reference TRBV11-2 and TRBJ1-5, the CDR3 gives the full variable domain: EAGVAQSPRYKIIEKRQSVAFWCNPISGHATLYWYQQILGQGPKLLIQFQNNGVVDDSQLPKDRFSAERLKGVDSTLKIQPAKLEDSAVYLCASSLGQGIFDNQPQHFGDGTRLSIL.

This clonotype was recorded many times. The chain links TRBV12-3 or TRBV12-4 to TRBJ2-7; the D is unclear. The CDR3 has 12 residues. Trimming took 4 bases from V and 1 from J, leaving 5 bases between them. The CDR3 is CASSWLSYEQYF. The CDR3 nucleotides are TGTGCCAGCAGTTGGTTGTCCTACGAGCAGTACTTC.

On this clonotype: A single base separates this from a much larger clone, so it may be a read error. Because it lacks the conserved phenylalanine or tryptophan at the end, this CDR3 is likely a read error. The chain uses TRBV24-1 and TRBJ1-2; TRBD1 is a possible D gene (6 bases). The CDR3 consists of 13 residues. Germline assignment: CDR1 KGHDR and CDR2 SFDVKD. Trimming removed 3 bases from V and 7 bases from J, with 11 bases in between. The CDR3 sequence is CATSDRTVTGYTL. DNA of the CDR3: TGTGCCACCAGTGATCGGACAGTGACTGGCTACACCCTC.

Ten or more counts support this clonotype. V usage is TRBV18 and J usage is TRBJ2-3; 10 nucleotides agree with TRBD2. V shed 2 bases and J 0 bases; nucleotides not matched to a gene: 2. The V gene's germline CDR1 is KGHSH and CDR2 LQKENI. The CDR3 is 16 residues long. The CDR3 sequence: CASSPWTSGSTDTQYF. Here the CDR3 DNA reads TGTGCCAGCTCACCATGGACTAGCGGCAGCACAGATACGCAGTATTTT.

This clonotype came up many times. V gene TRBV28 combines with J gene TRBJ2-3; 7 bases map to TRBD1. The junction had 8 bases not matched to a gene; V was cut back by 5 bases and J by 0 bases. This CDR3 is 16 amino acids long. Germline loops: CDR1 MDHEN, CDR2 SYDVKM. CDR3 sequence reads: CASSIGTATSTDTQYF. The CDR3 region has the DNA TGTGCCAGCAGTATAGGGACAGCCACTAGCACAGATACGCAGTATTTT.